The 18 T cell receptor beta chains reported below all come from one sample, sequenced in a study of blood T cell repertoires in COVID-19. Sequenced by immunoSEQ multiplex PCR; TCRdb stores in-frame clones only, minus some. The data hold tens of thousands of clones, with roughly 88% observed a single time. Sequencing was performed on peripheral blood. The receptors here all came from a human donor in a cohort sampled during active COVID-19.

The chain combines TRBV12-2 with TRBJ1-1; TRBD1, the D gene given by the table, was not confirmed from the DNA. TRBV12-2 is deemed a pseudogene. The CDR3 length is 15 residues. CDR3 in amino acids: CASRLYTATNTEAFF. The CDR3 coding sequence is TGTGCAAGTCGCTTATACACAGCTACTAACACTGAAGCTTTCTTT.

CDR3 in amino acids: CASSSAGGGEQFF. The CDR3 region has the DNA TGTGCCAGCAGCTCCGCAGGGGGCGGGGAGCAGTTCTTC. This chain uses TRBV7-3 with TRBJ2-1; 8 bases are shared with TRBD1. Losses at the gene ends were 4 bases for V and 10 bases for J; bases not matched to a gene: 6. The germline gives CDR1 SGHTA, CDR2 FQGTGA. CDR3 length: 13 amino acids. Full variable domain (outside the CDR3, taken from reference TRBV7-3 and TRBJ2-1): GAGVSQTPSNKVTEKGKYVELRCDPISGHTALYWYRQSLGQGPEFLIYFQGTGAADDSGLPNDRFFAVRPEGSVSTLKIQRTERGDSAVYLCASSSAGGGEQFFGPGTRLTVL.

The rearrangement uses TRBV9 and TRBJ2-7; D call uncertain. There are 15 residues in the CDR3. The V gene lost 0 bases and the J gene lost 2 bases, with 12 bases spanning the gap. Germline CDR1 reads SGDLS; CDR2 reads YYNGEE. The CDR3 sequence is CASSVALGGTYEQYF. CDR3 DNA: TGTGCCAGCAGCGTAGCTCTCGGCGGAACCTACGAGCAGTACTTC.

CDR3 coding DNA: TGTGCCAGCAGCCCCAGGACTAGCGGAGAAGAGACCCAGTACTTC. It codes for CASSPRTSGEETQYF. The rearrangement links TRBV3-1 (or the pseudogene TRBV3-2) to TRBJ2-5, with 10 bases aligning to TRBD2. Germline lookup yields CDR1 LGHDT and CDR2 YNNKEL (reference sequence). With 4 bases clipped from V and 3 bases from J, the junction kept 5 bases outside the gene matches. The CDR3 has 15 amino acids.

The chain uses TRBV4-3 and TRBJ2-3; perhaps TRBD2 as D (6 bases). Per germline, CDR1 LGHNA and CDR2 YSLEER. The CDR3 covers 15 residues. V lost 0 bases and J 1 base, leaving 8 bases between the germline ends. The CDR3 here is CASSQEGGGTDTQYF. CDR3 DNA: TGCGCCAGCAGCCAAGAGGGCGGGGGCACAGATACGCAGTATTTT.

The chain recombines TRBV29-1 with TRBJ1-6; D call uncertain. The V and J ends lost 5 bases and 7 bases respectively, with 15 bases between them. Germline assignment: CDR1 SQVTM and CDR2 ANQGSEA. This CDR3 comprises 14 residues. CDR3 residues: CSVRLGTANSPLHF. The CDR3 DNA reads as TGCAGCGTTCGTTTAGGAACAGCAAATTCACCCCTCCACTTT.

V gene TRBV27 combines with J gene TRBJ2-3; possibly TRBD2 for D (5 bases). The CDR3 sequence is 16 residues long. CDR1 is MNHEY, CDR2 SMNVEV, per germline (reference sequence). The ends were cut back, 3 bases at V and 2 bases at J, with 15 bases in the middle. In nucleotides, the CDR3 is TGTGCCAGCAGTTTCCTCGGAGGCAGCGTCACAGATACGCAGTATTTT. Translating gives CASSFLGGSVTDTQYF.

DNA of the CDR3: TGCAGCGTTGCAAAAAGCGGTTATTCCTACAATGAGCAGTTCTTC. This translates into CSVAKSGYSYNEQFF. V is TRBV29-1 and J is TRBJ2-1; D may be TRBD2 (5 bases). Germline V gives CDR1 SQVTM, CDR2 ANQGSEA. The CDR3 sequence is 15 residues long. The V gene lost 4 bases and the J gene lost 1 base, with 14 bases spanning the gap.

In DNA, the CDR3 is TGCAGCGCACGGACAGGGGGGGACTATGGCTACACCTTC. Translation: CSARTGGDYGYTF. The chain joins TRBV29-1 to TRBJ1-2, with 10 bases lining up with TRBD1. Losses at the gene ends were 7 bases for V and 3 bases for J; bases not matched to a gene: 5. From germline, CDR1 is SQVTM and CDR2 ANQGSEA. The CDR3 has 13 residues.

The chain uses TRBV5-1 and TRBJ2-3; 9 nucleotides line up with TRBD2. J gave up 5 bases and V 0 bases, and 7 bases lay outside the gene matches. CDR3 length: 16 residues. The germline V gene has CDR1 SGHRS and CDR2 YFSETQ. The CDR3 here is CASSLGAGGPIDTQYF. The CDR3 nucleotides are TGCGCCAGCAGCTTGGGGGCGGGAGGGCCTATAGATACGCAGTATTTT. The full variable domain, its missing parts supplied by reference TRBV5-1 and TRBJ2-3, is KAGVTQTPRYLIKTRGQQVTLSCSPISGHRSVSWYQQTPGQGLQFLFEYFSETQRNKGNFPGRFSGRQFSNSRSEMNVSTLELGDSALYLCASSLGAGGPIDTQYFGPGTRLTVL.

J is TRBJ2-7 and V is TRBV18, with no clear D. The germline V gene encodes CDR1 KGHSH and CDR2 LQKENI. V lost 2 bases, J lost 0 bases, and 5 bases lay in between. This CDR3 is built from 13 residues. In DNA, the CDR3 is TGTGCCAGCTCACCAGCGAGCTCCTACGAGCAGTACTTC. Translation: CASSPASSYEQYF.

This clone was observed a single time. The chain combines TRBV7-2 with TRBJ2-1; D unclear. V was trimmed by 1 base and J by 6 bases, leaving 16 bases between them. Germline-derived CDR1 and CDR2 are SGHTA and FQGNSA. The CDR3 has 16 residues. CDR3 sequence: CASSLVTTGVGNEQFF. CDR3 sequence (DNA): TGTGCCAGCAGCTTAGTGACGACCGGAGTGGGCAATGAGCAGTTCTTC.

The chain combines TRBV7-9 with TRBJ1-3; no firm D call. V lost 7 bases to trimming and J lost 2 bases, with 21 bases between them. This CDR3 is 17 amino acids long. Looked up from germline, CDR1 is SEHNR and CDR2 is FQNEAQ (reference sequence). This CDR3 reads CASTLTGAITPGNTIYF. DNA for the CDR3: TGTGCCAGCACCCTGACGGGTGCTATCACCCCTGGAAACACCATATATTTT.

The CDR3 protein is CASSYSDRGYTGELFF. As DNA, the CDR3 is TGTGCCAGCAGTTACTCGGACAGGGGATACACCGGGGAGCTGTTTTTT. The J gene is TRBJ2-2, the V gene TRBV6-5; 9 nucleotides agree with TRBD1. The CDR3 is 16 residues long. Germline trimming cut 0 bases from V and 3 bases from J; bases unmatched to any gene: 2. Germline V CDR1 and CDR2: MNHEY, SVGAGI.

This rearrangement joins TRBV12-5 to TRBJ1-2; 9 nucleotides line up with TRBD1. Germline trimming cut 5 bases from V and 8 bases from J; bases unmatched to any gene: 18. Per the germline V gene, CDR1 is LGHNT and CDR2 is FRNRAP. The CDR3 loop spans 17 amino acids. Here the CDR3 reads CASGVPNRGPGGGGYTF. The CDR3 DNA is TGTGCTAGTGGTGTTCCCAACAGGGGGCCGGGAGGAGGCGGCTACACCTTC.

V is TRBV7-3 and J is TRBJ2-1, with D maybe TRBD1 (6 bases). The V end was cut by 5 bases, the J end by 5 bases, with 13 bases between. Germline values: CDR1 SGHTA, CDR2 FQGTGA. The CDR3 length is 14 residues. DNA of the CDR3: TGTGCCAGCAGCCCCTCGGGACACCACAATGAGCAGTTCTTC. Translating it yields CASSPSGHHNEQFF.

This clone was seen a few times. The chain uses TRBV6-2 or TRBV6-3 and TRBJ2-2, with 9 bases identical to TRBD1. V lost 2 bases, J lost 1 base, and 5 bases stayed unmatched. The CDR3 is made up of 17 amino acids. Germline loops: CDR1 MNHEY, CDR2 SVGEGT. The CDR3 protein is CASSYTGTGKNTGELFF. CDR3 DNA sequence: TGTGCCAGCAGTTACACCGGGACAGGGAAGAACACCGGGGAGCTGTTTTTT.

This chain joins TRBV28 and TRBJ2-1; 8 nucleotides align to TRBD2. CDR1 and CDR2 from the germline V gene are MDHEN and SYDVKM. The CDR3 has 15 amino acids. With V trimmed by 9 bases and J by 7 bases, 14 bases remained unmatched. The CDR3 here is CASRYFLAGLNEQFF. The CDR3 nucleotides read TGTGCCAGTCGTTACTTCTTAGCGGGATTAAATGAGCAGTTCTTC.